This T cell receptor beta chain derives from a study of identical twins. This CDR3 has 15 residues. V lost 2 bases and J lost 4, with 16 bases in between. In germline, CDR1 is SGDLS, CDR2 YYNGEE. TCRdb fed the 5' RACE reads into MiXCR, producing one record per CDR3 protein. The sample yields approximately 300,000 distinct CDR3 sequences, just under 9.5% seen once. Regarding the study as a whole: With abundant cord blood beta clonotypes, insertions were fewer; memory repertoires showed no such pattern. Researchers reported excess low generation probability among twin-shared out-of-frame alpha sequences.

To note about this clonotype: The antigen is undetermined.

These data are also associated with another study on yellow fever vaccine responses in identical twins.

Material: CD8+ T cells sorted from blood. The sequence was collected from a woman in her late teens or twenties in good health. The chain employs TRBV9 and TRBJ2-7; tentatively, D is TRBD1 (6 bases). Written as DNA, the CDR3 is TGTGCCAGCAGCGTTGGGTCACAAGGGGGTTACGAGCAGTACTTC. The encoded protein is CASSVGSQGGYEQYF.